This T cell receptor (beta chain) is from a study of persistence of HIV-infected CD4 T cells. V was shortened by 0 bases and J by 0 bases, with 18 bases between the two germline ends. Germline V gives CDR1 MGHRA, CDR2 YSYEKL. The CDR3 spans 19 residues. Study-level points and caveats: TCRbeta richness was lower in CMV- and Gag-responding cells than in anti-CD3/anti-CD28-responding cells.

The libraries were made with immunoSEQ version 4 in survey mode. Sequenced by immunoSEQ multiplex PCR; TCRdb stores in-frame clones only, minus some. Among just over 40,000 clones listed, 75% to 85% were seen once. As for this clone: Its antigen is unknown.

An overlapping HIV-1 Gag peptide pool stimulated these cells at about 1 ug/peptide/mL. CD40L/CD69 double-negative CD45RO-high memory CD4+ T cells were collected. This rearrangement joins TRBV4-1 to TRBJ1-3; D ambiguous. This sample comprised CD4+ T cells sorted from PBMCs after roughly 18-hour stimulation, obtained from a patient who received antiretroviral therapy. The clonotype comes from an adult man with HIV who was CMV-seropositive. CDR3 sequence reads: CASSQDVGSGESSGNTIYF. In DNA, the CDR3 is TGCGCCAGCAGCCAAGATGTGGGGTCAGGTGAGAGCTCTGGAAACACCATATATTTT.